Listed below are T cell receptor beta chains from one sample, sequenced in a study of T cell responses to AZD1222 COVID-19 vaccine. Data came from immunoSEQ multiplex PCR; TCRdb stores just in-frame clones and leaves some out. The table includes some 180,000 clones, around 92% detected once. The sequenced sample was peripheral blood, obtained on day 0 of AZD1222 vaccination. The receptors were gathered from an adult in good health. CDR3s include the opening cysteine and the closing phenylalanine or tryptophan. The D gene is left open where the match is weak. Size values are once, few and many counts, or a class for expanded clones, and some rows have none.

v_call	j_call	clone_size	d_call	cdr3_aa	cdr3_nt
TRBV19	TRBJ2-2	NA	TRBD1	CASRPGTGGRDGELFF	TGTGCCAGTAGACCCGGGACAGGGGGCCGAGACGGGGAGCTGTTTTTT
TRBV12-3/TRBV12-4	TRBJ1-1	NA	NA	CASRLGLTEAFF	TGTGCCAGCAGACTAGGGCTCACTGAAGCTTTCTTT
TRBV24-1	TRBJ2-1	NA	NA	CATSDLETPVNEQFF	TGTGCCACCAGTGATTTGGAGACTCCTGTTAATGAGCAGTTCTTC
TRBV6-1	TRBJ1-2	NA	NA	CASSVRGAGGSYGYTF	TGTGCCAGCAGTGTAAGAGGGGCCGGGGGATCATATGGCTACACCTTC
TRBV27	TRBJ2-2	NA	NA	CASSSQGTGPRELFF	TGTGCCAGCAGTTCTCAGGGAACGGGTCCCCGGGAGCTGTTTTTT
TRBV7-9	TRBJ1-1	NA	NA	CASSLRGGSRNTEAFF	TGTGCCAGCAGCCTCAGAGGCGGCAGCAGGAACACTGAAGCTTTCTTT
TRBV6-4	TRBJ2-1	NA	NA	CASQELEQFF	TGTGCCAGTCAAGAACTGGAGCAGTTCTTC
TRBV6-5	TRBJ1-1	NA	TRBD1	CASSYSTGDGGTEAFF	TGTGCCAGCAGTTACTCGACAGGGGACGGCGGCACTGAAGCTTTCTTT
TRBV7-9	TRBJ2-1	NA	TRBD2	CASKGLAESSAYREQFF	TGTGCCAGCAAGGGACTAGCGGAATCCTCAGCCTATAGAGAGCAGTTCTTC
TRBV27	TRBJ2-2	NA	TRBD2	CASSIGTSGRGELFF	TGTGCCAGCAGTATAGGGACTAGCGGACGGGGGGAGCTGTTTTTT
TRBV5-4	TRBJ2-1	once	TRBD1	CASSRGQGDEQFF	TGTGCCAGCAGCCGTGGACAGGGCGATGAGCAGTTCTTC
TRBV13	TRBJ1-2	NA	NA	CASSFPGGPNGGYTF	TGTGCCAGCAGCTTCCCGGGGGGGCCTAACGGTGGCTACACCTTC
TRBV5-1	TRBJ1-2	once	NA	CASSLDSNYGYTF	TGCGCCAGCAGTTTGGACAGTAACTATGGCTACACCTTC
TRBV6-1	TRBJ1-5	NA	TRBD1	CASSARTGQFFSNQPQHF	TGTGCCAGCAGTGCCAGAACGGGACAGTTCTTTAGCAATCAGCCCCAGCATTTT
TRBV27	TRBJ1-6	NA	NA	CASSLSQNSPLHF	TGTGCCAGCAGTTTGTCACAGAATTCACCCCTCCACTTT
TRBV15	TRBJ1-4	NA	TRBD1	CATSRFSTGQGEKLFF	TGTGCCACCAGCAGATTTAGTACGGGACAGGGTGAAAAACTGTTTTTT
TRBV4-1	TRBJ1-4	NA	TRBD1	CASGPKPGTVNEKLFF	TGCGCCAGCGGACCCAAACCGGGGACAGTTAATGAAAAACTGTTTTTT
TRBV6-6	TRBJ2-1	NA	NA	CASVFSTVYNEQFF	TGTGCCAGCGTTTTTTCGACGGTTTACAATGAGCAGTTCTTC
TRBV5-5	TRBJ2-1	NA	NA	CASSSGLSSYNEQFF	TGTGCCAGCAGCAGCGGGTTGAGCTCCTACAATGAGCAGTTCTTC
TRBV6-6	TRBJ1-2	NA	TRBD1	CASSNWDRVRYTF	TGTGCCAGCAGTAATTGGGACAGGGTTCGCTACACCTTC
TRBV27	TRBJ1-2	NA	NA	CASSLGGLLNYGYTF	TGTGCCAGCAGTTTAGGGGGGCTACTAAACTATGGCTACACCTTC
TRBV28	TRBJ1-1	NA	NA	CASSLPTGNTEAFF	TGTGCCAGCAGTCTCCCAACAGGGAACACTGAAGCTTTCTTT
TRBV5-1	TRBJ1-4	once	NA	CASSFNEKEKLFF	TGCGCCAGCAGCTTCAACGAGAAAGAAAAACTGTTTTTT
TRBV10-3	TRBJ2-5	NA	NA	CAISPFSSPETQYF	TGTGCCATCAGCCCCTTCAGTTCCCCGGAGACCCAGTACTTC
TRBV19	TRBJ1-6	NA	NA	CASMRGRSYNSPLHF	TGTGCCAGTATGAGGGGACGGTCCTATAATTCACCCCTCCACTTT
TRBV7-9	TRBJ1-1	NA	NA	CASSPNRPAFF	TGTGCCAGCAGTCCAAATCGGCCAGCTTTCTTT